Sequencing of this TCR beta chain was carried out in a study of identical twins. Study-wide findings and caveats: Clonotypes of the beta chain that were abundant in cord blood carried fewer insertions (memory repertoires showed none). For monozygotic twins, models underestimated out-of-frame TCR alpha sharing.

This CDR3 spans 14 amino acids. V was pared by 6 bases and J by 8 bases, with 19 bases between. Each CDR3 protein is one row after TCRdb ran MiXCR on the 5' RACE reads. The sample carries 350,000 to 600,000 distinct CDR3 sequences, over 12% recorded once. To note about this clonotype: Its antigen remains unknown.

A further study also used this sample, focusing on yellow fever vaccine responses in identical twins.

The chain is built from TRBV12-3 or TRBV12-4 and TRBJ1-1; possibly TRBD1 for D (6 bases). The sequence derives from a woman under 30 in good health. The sequenced sample was CD4+ T cells sorted from blood. CDR3 in amino acids: CASRPGQRLGEAFF. In DNA form, the CDR3 reads TGTGCCAGCAGGCCCGGACAGCGCCTTGGGGAAGCTTTCTTT.